Shown below are 19 T cell receptor beta chains from a single sample sequenced in a study of beta chain features in type 1 diabetes. The authors reverse transcribed all of the isolated RNA, so sequencing captured expressed TCRB transcripts. TCRdb's copy holds only in-frame clones and misses some; the assay was immunoSEQ multiplex PCR. The sample contains 300,000 to 400,000 clones, over 9.5% of which appear only once. The sequenced sample was naive CD4+ T cells from blood. All receptors derive from a man between 18 and 29 years old in good health.

The chain employs TRBV15 and TRBJ2-3; 11 bases align to TRBD1. Germline CDR1 is LNHNV and CDR2 is YYDKDF (reference sequence). The trim removed 3 bases at V and 2 bases at J, leaving 7 bases unmatched. The length of the CDR3 is 17 residues. The CDR3 loop reads CATSRTDRGRLTDTQYF. Written as DNA, the CDR3 is TGTGCCACCAGCAGGACGGACAGGGGGCGACTCACAGATACGCAGTATTTT.

The V call is TRBV5-5, the J call TRBJ2-7; TRBD2 matches 11 bases. Germline V lookup: CDR1 SGHKS, CDR2 YYEKEE (reference sequence). The CDR3 spans 15 residues. The V segment lost 4 bases and the J segment 1 base; nucleotides outside the gene matches: 4. CDR3: CASSHPSGGSYEQYF. The DNA for the CDR3 is TGTGCCAGCAGCCACCCTAGCGGGGGGTCCTACGAGCAGTACTTC.

Comment on this clone: This specimen includes other DNA sequences encoding the same CDR3. The chain recombines TRBV30 with TRBJ2-7; 9 bases map to TRBD1. CDR3 length: 14 residues. Germline CDR1 reads GTSNPN; CDR2 reads SVGIG (reference sequence). V shed 1 base and J 4 bases; nucleotides not matched to a gene: 5. The CDR3 loop reads CAWSADRGAYEQYF. Here the CDR3 DNA reads TGTGCCTGGAGTGCTGACAGGGGGGCTTACGAGCAGTACTTC.

DNA of the CDR3: TGTGCCAGCAGCTTGGTTGGACACCCGACCCCCTACTCTGGGGCCAACGTCCTGACTTTC. Amino acid sequence: CASSLVGHPTPYSGANVLTF. The V gene is TRBV5-4, the J gene TRBJ2-6; the D gene is possibly TRBD1 (5 bases). Germline V gives CDR1 SGHNT, CDR2 YYREEE (reference sequence). The CDR3 totals 20 residues. The germline V and J ends were trimmed by 0 bases and 0 bases, with 19 bases remaining between them.

This clone was detected a few times. The chain has TRBV7-8 and TRBJ1-5; D ambiguous. The germline V and J ends were trimmed by 2 bases and 9 bases, with 11 bases remaining between them. Germline loops: CDR1 SGHVS, CDR2 FQNEAQ. The CDR3 covers 13 residues. The CDR3 protein is CASSLLLFGPQHF. The CDR3 region has the DNA TGTGCCAGCAGCTTACTCCTGTTCGGGCCCCAGCATTTT.

The rearrangement uses TRBV6-5 and TRBJ2-5; D gene uncertain. Germline CDR1 reads MNHEY; CDR2 reads SVGAGI. The V and J ends lost 6 bases and 2 bases respectively, with 16 bases between them. The CDR3 contains 15 residues. CDR3 coding DNA: TGTGCCAGCAGCCCCCCCGGCAGGAAACAAGAGACCCAGTACTTC. Translated: CASSPPGRKQETQYF.

The sample holds a few counts of this clone. The rearrangement links TRBV28 to TRBJ2-7; 8 nucleotides line up with TRBD1. The CDR3 is made up of 15 amino acids. After removal of 5 bases from V and 9 bases from J, the junction contained 15 bases not matched to a gene. The germline V gene has CDR1 MDHEN and CDR2 SYDVKM. DNA for the CDR3: TGTGCCAGCAGTCGTGGGGACAGGCTCCTAGGATCGCAGTACTTC. Its translation: CASSRGDRLLGSQYF.

This clone was found once. DNA for the CDR3: TGTGCCACCAGCAGAGAACCCGTTTCGGGGTTGAATGAGCAGTTCTTC. This gives the protein CATSREPVSGLNEQFF. This sequence joins TRBV15 and TRBJ2-1; perhaps TRBD2 as D (5 bases). This CDR3 contains 16 residues. The germline V gene has CDR1 LNHNV and CDR2 YYDKDF (reference sequence). V was trimmed by 0 bases and J by 7 bases, leaving 16 bases between them.

This clone was counted a few times. The chain uses TRBV29-1 and TRBJ1-5, with TRBD1 as a possible D gene (6 bases). Germline V gene data show CDR1 as SQVTM and CDR2 as ANQGSEA. V was clipped by 5 bases and J by 2 bases, with 10 bases between them. The CDR3 totals 13 residues. For the CDR3, the DNA is TGCAGCGTTTCACCAGGGGGCAATCAGCCCCAGCATTTT. Its protein product is CSVSPGGNQPQHF.

The gene calls are TRBV7-9 and TRBJ1-1; 7 positions agree with TRBD1. This CDR3 spans 17 amino acids. After removal of 5 bases from V and 5 bases from J, the junction contained 17 bases not matched to a gene. The germline CDR1 and CDR2 sequences are SEHNR and FQNEAQ (reference sequence). The CDR3 DNA reads as TGTGCCAGCAGCCTTTTAGCCTCGTCGACAGGGTGGACTGAAGCTTTCTTT. Residues: CASSLLASSTGWTEAFF. The whole variable domain, remainder taken from reference TRBV7-9 and TRBJ1-1, is DTGVSQNPRHKITKRGQNVTFRCDPISEHNRLYWYRQTLGQGPEFLTYFQNEAQLEKSRLLSDRFSAERPKGSFSTLEIQRTEQGDSAMYLCASSLLASSTGWTEAFFGQGTRLTVV.

The chain combines TRBV14 with TRBJ2-1; TRBD2 agrees at 9 bases. Germline loops: CDR1 SGHDN, CDR2 FVKESK. The CDR3 length is 18 residues. J gave up 4 bases and V 1 base, and 11 bases lay outside the gene matches. The CDR3 DNA reads TGTGCCAGCAGCCAAGGCCTACTGGCGGGAGGGCCTTACAATGAGCAGTTCTTC. Protein: CASSQGLLAGGPYNEQFF.

The chain uses TRBV10-3 and TRBJ2-1; 12 nucleotides align to TRBD2. The germline V gene encodes CDR1 ENHRY and CDR2 SYGVKD. This CDR3 contains 14 residues. The V segment lost 6 bases and the J segment 3 bases; nucleotides outside the gene matches: 0. The chain's CDR3 is CAIRLAGGYNEQFF. CDR3 sequence (DNA): TGTGCCATCAGACTAGCGGGGGGCTACAATGAGCAGTTCTTC.

V and J are TRBV5-4 and TRBJ2-3, with TRBD2 matching over 8 bases. CDR3 length: 14 amino acids. The J segment lost 2 bases and the V segment lost 5 bases, leaving 4 bases of the junction unmatched. CDR1 SGHNT and CDR2 YYREEE come from the germline V gene (reference sequence). Here the CDR3 reads CASSSGASTDTQYF. Written as DNA, the CDR3 is TGTGCCAGCAGTAGCGGGGCCTCCACAGATACGCAGTATTTT.

This chain links TRBV2 with TRBJ1-2, with TRBD1 identical over 7 bases. The CDR3 runs 15 residues. The germline V gene has CDR1 SNHLY and CDR2 FYNNEI. V lost 7 bases and J lost 4; bases outside the gene matches: 12. CDR3 DNA: TGTGCCAGCACCAGCCCCCGGGACAGATCCTATGGCTACACCTTC. Translating gives CASTSPRDRSYGYTF.

This sequence joins TRBV5-6 and TRBJ2-1, with a possible D match to TRBD1 (5 bases). The length of the CDR3 is 14 residues. Trimming shortened V by 1 base and J by 9 bases, and 14 bases separated the two germline ends. Germline loops: CDR1 SGHDT, CDR2 YYEEEE. CDR3 sequence (DNA): TGTGCCAGCAGCTTGCGTGCAGGGCTGGGTGAGCAGTTCTTC. This sequence encodes CASSLRAGLGEQFF.

The chain has TRBV5-1 and TRBJ2-1; no reliable D call. Germline values: CDR1 SGHRS, CDR2 YFSETQ. V dropped 4 bases and J dropped 0 bases, with 11 bases sitting between them. This CDR3 comprises 15 residues. The CDR3 nucleotides read TGCGCCAGCAGCAGTGGTCCGGGCTCCTACAATGAGCAGTTCTTC. Translation gives CASSSGPGSYNEQFF.

This clone has only a few counts. The chain employs TRBV5-4 and TRBJ2-7; D is perhaps TRBD1 (6 bases). This CDR3 has 17 residues. V gave up 0 bases and J gave up 12 bases, with 28 bases separating them. The germline V gene has CDR1 SGHNT and CDR2 YYREEE (reference sequence). The CDR3 here is CASSLDFSAGRGLPRYF. The CDR3 DNA reads TGTGCCAGCAGCTTGGATTTCTCGGCGGGCAGGGGCCTCCCGCGGTACTTC.

This rearrangement joins TRBV2 to TRBJ2-7, with D possibly being TRBD2 (5 bases). The germline CDR1 and CDR2 sequences are SNHLY and FYNNEI. This CDR3 comprises 14 residues. The germline V and J ends were trimmed by 6 bases and 0 bases, with 12 bases remaining between them. The CDR3 loop reads CASRVDWASYEQYF. The CDR3 nucleotides read TGTGCCAGCAGGGTGGACTGGGCCTCCTACGAGCAGTACTTC.

The genes are TRBV2 and TRBJ2-7, with D possibly being TRBD2 (7 bases). The CDR3 has 16 amino acids. CDR1 is SNHLY and CDR2 is FYNNEI in the germline V gene. Trimming took off 2 bases at V and 0 bases at J, with 14 bases between the two ends. This chain's CDR3 is CASSEPGGPRSYEQYF. DNA for the CDR3: TGTGCCAGCAGTGAACCGGGGGGCCCGCGCTCCTACGAGCAGTACTTC. Looking up the rest from reference TRBV2 and TRBJ2-7 gives the full variable domain: EPEVTQTPSHQVTQMGQEVILRCVPISNHLYFYWYRQILGQKVEFLVSFYNNEISEKSEIFDDQFSVERPDGSNFTLKIRSTKLEDSAMYFCASSEPGGPRSYEQYFGPGTRLTVT.